This T cell receptor beta chain was captured in a study of T cells in Graves' hyperthyroidism and ophthalmopathy. This clonotype came up many times. The V and J ends lost 9 bases and 5 bases respectively, with 20 bases between them. This CDR3 spans 14 amino acids. Looked up from germline, CDR1 is KGHSH and CDR2 is LQKENI. Amplified regions were TCR beta CDR3 sequences from RNA transcripts. First-round RT-PCR with HTBI primers amplified the TCR CDR3 region. TCRdb used MiXCR to reprocess the multiplex PCR reads, holding one entry per CDR3 protein. The table has over 300,000 distinct CDR3 sequences, more than 11% seen once.

Sequencing input: blood. The V gene is TRBV18, the J gene TRBJ2-7, with D perhaps matching TRBD1 (6 bases). The receptor was isolated from a woman aged 55-75 years with Graves' hyperthyroidism. CDR3 amino acids: CASRSGQGIDEQYF. The CDR3 region has the DNA TGTGCCAGTCGATCTGGGCAGGGGATCGACGAGCAGTACTTC.